This TCR beta chain came from a study of cytomegalovirus exposure and HLA in healthy donors. Across the study: Later analysis reported that the 120 or so validation repertoires shared the platform of the roughly 700 first-cohort repertoires.

Clones were read by immunoSEQ multiplex PCR, and TCRdb kept only the in-frame ones, dropping some. The sample has about 98,000 clones, 87% seen once. This CDR3 is 16 amino acids long. Trimming removed 1 base from V and 9 bases from J, with 18 bases in between. CDR1 SGHTA and CDR2 FQGNSA come from the germline V gene. The receptor was isolated from a man aged 18 to 30 in good health and CMV-seropositive. The specimen sequenced was PBMCs. The chain carries TRBV7-2 and TRBJ1-4; D may be TRBD1 (5 bases). Written as DNA, the CDR3 is TGTGCCAGCAGCTTAGTTCGGGGGTCGGGGGGTCAAAAACTGTTTTTT. Translation: CASSLVRGSGGQKLFF. Based on the CDR3 plus reference TRBV7-2 and TRBJ1-4, the full variable domain is GAGVSQSPSNKVTEKGKDVELRCDPISGHTALYWYRQSLGQGLEFLIYFQGNSAPDKSGLPSDRFSAERTGGSVSTLTIQRTQQEDSAVYLCASSLVRGSGGQKLFFGSGTQLSVL.